The 29 T cell receptor beta chains below come from one sample, sequenced in a study of blood T cell repertoires in COVID-19 (TCRdb year 2020). Library construction relied on the immunoSEQ multiplex PCR assay. The source is immuneACCESS, and TCRdb retained only in-frame sequences with V and J called. Part of the clones is not carried over; for the studies checked, unresolved V genes explain less than half of this, and the remainder is unexplained. The sample table lists about 280,000 clones, about nine tenths of them with a count of one. Together, the top ten hold about 2% of the sample. The sample taken for sequencing was peripheral blood. The receptor set was obtained from a woman aged 45-65 years who had recovered from COVID-19.

The genes are TRBV3-1 (or the pseudogene TRBV3-2) and TRBJ2-2; 8 bases agree with TRBD2. Trimming took 4 bases from V and 5 from J; bases not matched to a gene: 9. Germline V gene sequence: CDR1 LGHDT, CDR2 YNNKEL (reference sequence). This CDR3 comprises 16 residues. The CDR3 DNA is TGTGCCAGCAGCCCTCAGAGCGGGAGCTATACCGGGGAGCTGTTTTTT. This encodes CASSPQSGSYTGELFF.

The chain employs TRBV6-1 and TRBJ1-3; TRBD1 is a possible D gene (5 bases). Trimming stripped 0 bases from V and 0 bases from J, with 9 bases between. This CDR3 region has 16 residues. Germline CDR1 reads MNHNS; CDR2 reads SASEGT. The CDR3 loop reads CASSEAAGHSGNTIYF. The CDR3 DNA reads TGTGCCAGCAGTGAAGCAGCAGGGCACTCTGGAAACACCATATATTTT.

This chain uses TRBV3-1 (or the pseudogene TRBV3-2) with TRBJ1-2; the D gene is possibly TRBD1 (6 bases). The CDR3 has 13 amino acids. CDR1 and CDR2 from the germline V gene are LGHDT and YNNKEL (reference sequence). Trimming left V 6 bases short and J 4 bases short, with 12 bases between. The CDR3 loop is CASSLTGIYGYTF. CDR3 sequence (DNA): TGTGCCAGCAGTCTTACAGGGATCTATGGCTACACCTTC.

This clone has only one observation. The sample carries other DNA sequences with the same CDR3. V is TRBV18 and J is TRBJ1-2; D possibly corresponds to TRBD1 (5 bases). V was shortened by 0 bases and J by 7 bases, with 6 bases between the two germline ends. CDR3 length equals 12 residues. Germline-derived CDR1 and CDR2 are KGHSH and LQKENI. This chain's CDR3 is CASSPPGGGYTF. CDR3 nucleotide sequence: TGTGCCAGCTCACCACCGGGGGGTGGCTACACCTTC.

J is TRBJ2-1 and V is TRBV4-1; D is unclear. This CDR3 contains 14 residues. The ends were cut back, 0 bases at V and 0 bases at J, with 3 bases in the middle. Germline V gene sequence: CDR1 MGHRA, CDR2 YSYEKL. Here the CDR3 reads CASSQDSSYNEQFF. The CDR3 nucleotides read TGCGCCAGCAGCCAAGACTCCTCCTACAATGAGCAGTTCTTC.

This chain joins TRBV14 and TRBJ1-2; perhaps TRBD1 as D (5 bases). Germline CDR1 and CDR2: SGHDN and FVKESK. The CDR3 extends over 17 amino acids. The V and J ends lost 1 base and 1 base respectively, with 16 bases between them. The CDR3 nucleotides are TGTGCCAGCAGCCAAGGGGGCCGAGTTTTGCTTAACTATGGCTACACCTTC. Its translation is CASSQGGRVLLNYGYTF.

The chain combines TRBV19 with TRBJ1-3; a possible D gene is TRBD1 (6 bases). The CDR3 runs 15 residues. CDR1 is LNHDA, CDR2 SQIVND, per germline (reference sequence). V lost 7 bases, J lost 0 bases, and 13 bases lay in between. The CDR3 sequence: CASTPGVGSGNTIYF. CDR3 DNA sequence: TGTGCCAGTACGCCAGGGGTCGGCTCTGGAAACACCATATATTTT. Variable domain in full (rest from reference TRBV19 and TRBJ1-3): DGGITQSPKYLFRKEGQNVTLSCEQNLNHDAMYWYRQDPGQGLRLIYYSQIVNDFQKGDIAEGYSVSREKKESFPLTVTSAQKNPTAFYLCASTPGVGSGNTIYFGEGSWLTVV.

The V and J genes are TRBV27 and TRBJ2-1; 9 bases align to TRBD2. The CDR3 length is 18 residues. Germline V gene data show CDR1 as MNHEY and CDR2 as SMNVEV (reference sequence). V gave up 5 bases and J gave up 1 base; unmatched junction bases: 12. CDR3 bases: TGTGCCAGCAGTCCTCGGGTTAGCGGGAGAGGGTCCTACAATGAGCAGTTCTTC. Protein sequence: CASSPRVSGRGSYNEQFF.

This clone was seen a handful of times. The chain couples TRBV6-4 to TRBJ1-6; D possibly corresponds to TRBD1 (6 bases). This CDR3 has 15 residues. The germline V gene encodes CDR1 MRHNA and CDR2 SNTAGT. The V end was cut by 5 bases, the J end by 9 bases, with 17 bases between. As DNA, the CDR3 is TGTGCCAGCAGTAATGACCCGGGCAGGGGTTCACCCCTCCACTTT. Amino acids: CASSNDPGRGSPLHF.

The rearrangement uses TRBV7-3 and TRBJ1-2; D remains ambiguous. The CDR3 runs 15 residues. Germline V CDR1 and CDR2: SGHTA, FQGTGA. Trimming shortened V by 5 bases and J by 0 bases, and 13 bases separated the two germline ends. The CDR3 region is CASSPSRVANYGYTF. The CDR3 DNA is TGTGCCAGCAGCCCGTCCCGGGTTGCTAACTATGGCTACACCTTC.

The chain joins TRBV4-2 to TRBJ1-2, with D hard to call. Germline CDR1 and CDR2: LGHNA and YNFKEQ. The length of the CDR3 is 13 residues. The V and J ends lost 0 bases and 8 bases respectively, with 10 bases between them. The CDR3 region is CASSQDQTGGYTF. CDR3 DNA sequence: TGTGCCAGCAGCCAAGATCAAACCGGGGGCTACACCTTC.

V is TRBV10-1 and J is TRBJ2-5, with TRBD2 matching 8 bases. The CDR3 loop spans 20 amino acids. J was trimmed by 2 bases and V by 6 bases; bases with no gene match: 23. CDR1 is WNHNN and CDR2 is SYGVQD in the germline V gene (reference sequence). Here the CDR3 reads CASRRMTSAGGPNPQETQYF. The DNA of the CDR3 is TGCGCCAGCAGACGGATGACTAGTGCGGGAGGCCCGAACCCACAAGAGACCCAGTACTTC.

The CDR3 sequence is CASNREAGETQYF. CDR3 nucleotides: TGTGCCAGCAATCGGGAGGCCGGGGAGACCCAGTACTTC. The chain is built from TRBV9 and TRBJ2-5, with TRBD2 matching 7 bases. Unmatched junction bases numbered 7, after V lost 6 bases and J lost 5 bases. The CDR3 covers 13 residues. The germline V gene has CDR1 SGDLS and CDR2 YYNGEE.

The chain links TRBV18 to TRBJ1-1; 11 bases agree with TRBD1. The CDR3 runs 18 residues. Germline values: CDR1 KGHSH, CDR2 LQKENI. V was clipped by 2 bases and J by 1 base; unmatched bases: 9. The DNA of the CDR3 is TGTGCCAGCTCACCAGAGATCGGGACAGGGGGAAGGAACACTGAAGCTTTCTTT. This gives the protein CASSPEIGTGGRNTEAFF.

The rearrangement joins TRBV28 to TRBJ1-1, with 8 bases identical to TRBD1. The V segment lost 7 bases and the J segment 3 bases; nucleotides outside the gene matches: 13. The V gene's germline CDR1 is MDHEN and CDR2 SYDVKM. The CDR3 loop spans 16 amino acids. In DNA form, the CDR3 reads TGTGCCAGCACTATCCCCCCAGGGGGCGGGGACACTGAAGCTTTCTTT. Translation: CASTIPPGGGDTEAFF.

The chain employs TRBV25-1 and TRBJ2-1; TRBD2 is a possible D gene (6 bases). V was clipped by 1 base and J by 12 bases, with 16 bases between them. This CDR3 comprises 14 residues. Germline CDR1 is MGHDK and CDR2 is SYGVNS. The CDR3 DNA follows: TGTGCCAGCAGTGAATGGGCGGGACCAGGTATGCAGTTCTTC. As protein: CASSEWAGPGMQFF. Based on the CDR3 plus reference TRBV25-1 and TRBJ2-1, the full variable domain is EADIYQTPRYLVIGTGKKITLECSQTMGHDKMYWYQQDPGMELHLIHYSYGVNSTEKGDLSSESTVSRIRTEHFPLTLESARPSHTSQYLCASSEWAGPGMQFFGPGTRLTVL.

This clone was seen once. The V and J genes are TRBV15 and TRBJ1-1; 7 bases map to TRBD1. The germline gives CDR1 LNHNV, CDR2 YYDKDF (reference sequence). The CDR3 spans 14 residues. V lost 0 bases to trimming and J lost 3 bases; unmatched junction nucleotides: 1. The CDR3 coding sequence is TGTGCCACCAGCAGAGAACAGGGGTACACTGAAGCTTTCTTT. Its translation: CATSREQGYTEAFF.

J is TRBJ1-2 and V is TRBV4-3, with 10 bases fitting TRBD1. Unmatched junction bases numbered 9, after V lost 4 bases and J lost 1 base. Germline V gene lookup returns CDR1 LGHNA and CDR2 YSLEER. The CDR3 sequence is 17 residues long. For the CDR3, the DNA is TGCGCCAGCAGCCCAAAAGCGACAGGGGGCTTTAACTATGGCTACACCTTC. Residues: CASSPKATGGFNYGYTF.

This chain joins TRBV23-1 and TRBJ1-4; no definite D call. TRBV23-1 is assigned to the ORF class and has an uncertain function. The CDR3 runs to 15 residues. V dropped 0 bases and J dropped 3 bases, with 8 bases sitting between them. CDR3 DNA: TGCGCCAGCAGTCAATCGTCCCATCCTAATGAAAAACTGTTTTTT. It encodes CASSQSSHPNEKLFF.

This chain links TRBV19 with TRBJ1-2, with 8 bases aligning to TRBD1. From germline, CDR1 is LNHDA and CDR2 SQIVND (reference sequence). V lost 3 bases, J lost 4 bases, and 4 bases stayed unmatched. This CDR3 comprises 14 residues. This CDR3 is CASSMTGDSYGYTF. In DNA form, the CDR3 reads TGTGCCAGTAGTATGACAGGGGATTCCTATGGCTACACCTTC.

The genes are TRBV29-1 and TRBJ2-7, with TRBD2 matching over 11 bases. Trimming cost V 4 bases and J 5 bases; bases outside gene matches: 10. This CDR3 is 15 amino acids long. Germline V lookup: CDR1 SQVTM, CDR2 ANQGSEA. This CDR3 is CSVVRLAGGENEQYF. CDR3 DNA sequence: TGCAGCGTTGTACGCCTAGCGGGAGGTGAGAACGAGCAGTACTTC.

The rearrangement joins TRBV29-1 to TRBJ1-2, with TRBD1 matching 7 bases. Trimming took 5 bases from V and 3 from J; bases not matched to a gene: 6. Germline V gene sequence: CDR1 SQVTM, CDR2 ANQGSEA. The CDR3 is made up of 13 amino acids. CDR3 nucleotides: TGCAGCGTTTTATCCGACAGGGACTATGGCTACACCTTC. It specifies CSVLSDRDYGYTF.

The chain recombines TRBV2 with TRBJ1-3, with D unresolved. CDR1 and CDR2 (germline): SNHLY, FYNNEI. V dropped 5 bases and J dropped 0 bases, with 8 bases sitting between them. The CDR3 contains 14 residues. The CDR3 nucleotides read TGTGCCAGCAGTCGAGTGAACTCTGGAAACACCATATATTTT. Protein sequence: CASSRVNSGNTIYF.

The chain is built from TRBV5-6 and TRBJ1-5; D is unresolved. Trimming cost V 4 bases and J 4 bases, with 12 bases left between them. The CDR3 consists of 14 residues. Germline V lookup: CDR1 SGHDT, CDR2 YYEEEE. Here the CDR3 DNA reads TGTGCCAGCAGCCCGACGGGAAGAAATCAGCCCCAGCATTTT. Its protein product is CASSPTGRNQPQHF.

This clone was counted once. This rearrangement joins TRBV6-2 or TRBV6-3 to TRBJ2-1; unclear D gene. The V gene lost 0 bases and the J gene lost 10 bases, with 4 bases spanning the gap. Germline values: CDR1 MNHEY, CDR2 SVGEGT. The CDR3 loop spans 11 amino acids. CDR3 DNA sequence: TGTGCCAGCAGTTACTCCGCGGAGCAGTTCTTC. This codes for CASSYSAEQFF.

This CDR3 is CASSLIQGPNTGELFF. CDR3 nucleotides: TGTGCCAGCAGCTTAATTCAGGGGCCGAACACCGGGGAGCTGTTTTTT. The genes are TRBV7-8 and TRBJ2-2, with D maybe TRBD1 (6 bases). Germline V lookup: CDR1 SGHVS, CDR2 FQNEAQ. The V and J ends lost 2 bases and 0 bases respectively, with 10 bases between them. The CDR3 covers 16 residues.

The gene calls are TRBV6-5 and TRBJ2-7; 9 nucleotides agree with TRBD1. The length of the CDR3 is 15 residues. CDR1 is MNHEY and CDR2 is SVGAGI in the germline V gene. The V gene end was trimmed by 6 bases and the J gene end by 2 bases; junction bases not matched to a gene: 8. The CDR3 loop reads CASSYTGGDTYEQYF. DNA of the CDR3: TGTGCCAGCAGCTATACAGGGGGCGATACCTACGAGCAGTACTTC.

The V and J genes are TRBV30 and TRBJ1-1; tentative D call: TRBD1 (5 bases). Per germline, CDR1 GTSNPN and CDR2 SVGIG (reference sequence). The CDR3 totals 16 residues. V was cut by 3 bases and J by 0 bases, with 17 bases left in between. CDR3 protein: CAWRARGGFMNTEAFF. The CDR3 bases are TGTGCCTGGAGGGCCCGCGGGGGTTTCATGAACACTGAAGCTTTCTTT.

This chain links TRBV5-6 with TRBJ2-2; 13 nucleotides line up with TRBD2. V lost 4 bases and J lost 2; bases outside the gene matches: 8. The CDR3 totals 18 residues. CDR1 is SGHDT and CDR2 is YYEEEE in the germline V gene. The CDR3 DNA follows: TGTGCCAGCAGCCCCTTACTAGCGGGAGGGCCTAACACCGGGGAGCTGTTTTTT. Amino acid sequence: CASSPLLAGGPNTGELFF.